The clone carrying this T cell receptor beta chain qualifies as medium-sized (0.01 to 0.1%). The data belong to a study of sequential checkpoint blockade in melanoma. Study in general: Randomization was 1:1 between first-line nivolumab→ipilimumab and ipilimumab→nivolumab. Matched biopsies came pretreatment and at week 13 for 20 to 25 patients.

Profiling relied on immunoSEQ multiplex PCR, and the TCRdb table lists in-frame clones only, not all of them. The repertoire includes a few thousand clones, around two fifths of them detected once, and roughly 8.7% sits in the top ten. Treatment here: randomized to nivolumab then ipilimumab (arm A) or the reverse (arm B). The CDR3 consists of 15 residues. In germline, CDR1 is SGHNT, CDR2 YENEEA. The V gene lost 3 bases and the J gene lost 7 bases, with 18 bases spanning the gap. The chain has TRBV11-3 and TRBJ1-1; D unclear. Specimen: tumor tissue (inferred from file names), collected from a patient given nivolumab and ipilimumab in sequence. The clonotype originates from a human donor with melanoma. The CDR3 DNA follows: TGTGCCAGCAGCTTGAAGGTGGGGTTGGGCTTTGAAGCTTTCTTT. It translates to CASSLKVGLGFEAFF.